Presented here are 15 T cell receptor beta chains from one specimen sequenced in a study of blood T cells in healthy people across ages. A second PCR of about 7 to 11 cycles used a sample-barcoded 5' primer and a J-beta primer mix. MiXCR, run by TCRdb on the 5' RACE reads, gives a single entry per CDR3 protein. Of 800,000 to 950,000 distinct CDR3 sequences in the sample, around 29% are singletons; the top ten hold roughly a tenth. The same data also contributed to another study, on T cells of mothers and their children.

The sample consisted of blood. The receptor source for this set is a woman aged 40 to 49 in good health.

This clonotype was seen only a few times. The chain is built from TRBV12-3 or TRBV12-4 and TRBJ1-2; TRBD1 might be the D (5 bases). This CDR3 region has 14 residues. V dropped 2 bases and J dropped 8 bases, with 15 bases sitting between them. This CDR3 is CASSLQGERGGYTF. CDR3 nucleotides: TGTGCCAGCAGTTTACAAGGGGAGAGAGGAGGCTACACCTTC.

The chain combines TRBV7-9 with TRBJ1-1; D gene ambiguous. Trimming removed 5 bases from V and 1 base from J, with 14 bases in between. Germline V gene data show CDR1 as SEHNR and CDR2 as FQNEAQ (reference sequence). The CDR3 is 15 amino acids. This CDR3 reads CASSPTADGNTEAFF. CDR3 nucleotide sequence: TGTGCCAGCAGCCCAACCGCCGATGGGAACACTGAAGCTTTCTTT.

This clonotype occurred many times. The CDR3 DNA reads as TGCGCCAGCAGCGGGGAGGGGCGCTCGGTCACTGAAGCTTTCTTT. Protein product: CASSGEGRSVTEAFF. The chain combines TRBV5-1 with TRBJ1-1; the D gene is possibly TRBD1 (5 bases). CDR3 length: 15 residues. Germline V gives CDR1 SGHRS, CDR2 YFSETQ. V lost 4 bases and J 4 bases, leaving 17 bases between the germline ends.

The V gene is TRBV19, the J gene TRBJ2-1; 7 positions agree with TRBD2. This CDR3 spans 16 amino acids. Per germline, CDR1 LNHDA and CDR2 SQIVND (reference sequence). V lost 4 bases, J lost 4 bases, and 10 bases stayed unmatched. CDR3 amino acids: CASSKNIAGGYNEQFF. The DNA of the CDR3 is TGTGCCAGTAGTAAAAACATAGCGGGCGGGTACAATGAGCAGTTCTTC.

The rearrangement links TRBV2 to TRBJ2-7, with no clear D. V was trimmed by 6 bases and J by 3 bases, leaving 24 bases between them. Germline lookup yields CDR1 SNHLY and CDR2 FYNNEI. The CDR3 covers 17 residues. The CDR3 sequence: CASRSSLGLQVNYEQYF. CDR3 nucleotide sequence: TGTGCCAGCAGGAGCTCCCTAGGCCTCCAGGTTAACTACGAGCAGTACTTC.

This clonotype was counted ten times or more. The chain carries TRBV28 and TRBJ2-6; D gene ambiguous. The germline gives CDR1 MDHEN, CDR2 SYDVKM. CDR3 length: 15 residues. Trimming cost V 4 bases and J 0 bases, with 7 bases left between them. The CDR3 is CASSSGDSGANVLTF. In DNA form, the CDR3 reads TGTGCCAGCAGTTCCGGAGACTCTGGGGCCAACGTCCTGACTTTC.

CDR3: CASGTANTDTQYF. The CDR3 nucleotides are TGTGCCAGCGGGACAGCCAACACAGATACGCAGTATTTT. This rearrangement joins TRBV18 to TRBJ2-3, with 7 bases fitting TRBD1. The CDR3 consists of 13 residues. Looked up from germline, CDR1 is KGHSH and CDR2 is LQKENI. V lost 8 bases and J lost 2; bases outside the gene matches: 4.

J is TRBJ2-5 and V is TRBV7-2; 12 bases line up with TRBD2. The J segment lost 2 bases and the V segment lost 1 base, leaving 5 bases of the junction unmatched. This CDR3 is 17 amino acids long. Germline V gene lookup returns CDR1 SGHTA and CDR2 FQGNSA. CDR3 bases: TGTGCCAGCAGCTTAGGCTCCGGGACTAGCGGGCAAGAGACCCAGTACTTC. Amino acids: CASSLGSGTSGQETQYF.

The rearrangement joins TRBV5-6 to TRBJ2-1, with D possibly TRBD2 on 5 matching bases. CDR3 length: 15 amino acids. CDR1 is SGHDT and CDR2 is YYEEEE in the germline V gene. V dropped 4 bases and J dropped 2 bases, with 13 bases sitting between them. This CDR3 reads CASSPLPEAYNEQFF. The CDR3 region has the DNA TGTGCCAGCAGCCCCCTTCCGGAGGCCTACAATGAGCAGTTCTTC.

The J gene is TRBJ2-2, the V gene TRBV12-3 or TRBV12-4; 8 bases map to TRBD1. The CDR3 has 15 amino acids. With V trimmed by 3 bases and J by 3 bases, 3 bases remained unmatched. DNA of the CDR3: TGTGCCAGCAGTTTCACGACAGGGGACACCGGGGAGCTGTTTTTT. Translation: CASSFTTGDTGELFF.

For the CDR3, the DNA is TGTGCCAGCAGCCAAGGATTCGACGTCTTCGGCTACACCTTC. Translated: CASSQGFDVFGYTF. The rearrangement joins TRBV3-1 to TRBJ1-2; D gene ambiguous. Germline CDR1 and CDR2: LGHDT and YNNKEL (reference sequence). The germline V and J ends were trimmed by 1 base and 8 bases, with 14 bases remaining between them. The CDR3 has 14 amino acids. Variable domain in full (rest from reference TRBV3-1 and TRBJ1-2): DTAVSQTPKYLVTQMGNDKSIKCEQNLGHDTMYWYKQDSKKFLKIMFSYNNKELIINETVPNRFSPKSPDKAHLNLHINSLELGDSAVYFCASSQGFDVFGYTFGSGTRLTVV.

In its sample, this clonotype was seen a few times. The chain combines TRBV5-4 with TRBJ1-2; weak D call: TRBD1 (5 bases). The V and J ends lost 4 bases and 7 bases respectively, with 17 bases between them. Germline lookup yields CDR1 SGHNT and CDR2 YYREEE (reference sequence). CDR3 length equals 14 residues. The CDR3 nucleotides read TGTGCCAGCAGCCCCGACCGGGACGCCGGTGGCTACACCTTC. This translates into CASSPDRDAGGYTF.

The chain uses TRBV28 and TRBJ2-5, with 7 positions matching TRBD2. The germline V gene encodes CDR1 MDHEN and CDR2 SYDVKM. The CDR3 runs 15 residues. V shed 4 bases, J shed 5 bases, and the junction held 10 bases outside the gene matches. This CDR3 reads CASSSSGTKSETQYF. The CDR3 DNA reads TGTGCCAGCAGTTCATCGGGGACTAAGTCGGAGACCCAGTACTTC.

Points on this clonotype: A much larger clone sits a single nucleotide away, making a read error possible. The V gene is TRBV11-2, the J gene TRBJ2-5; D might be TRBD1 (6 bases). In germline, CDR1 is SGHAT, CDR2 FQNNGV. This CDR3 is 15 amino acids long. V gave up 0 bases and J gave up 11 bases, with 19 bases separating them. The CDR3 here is CASSLDLGTINEQYF. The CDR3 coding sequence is TGTGCCAGCAGCTTAGATCTTGGGACAATCAATGAGCAGTACTTC.

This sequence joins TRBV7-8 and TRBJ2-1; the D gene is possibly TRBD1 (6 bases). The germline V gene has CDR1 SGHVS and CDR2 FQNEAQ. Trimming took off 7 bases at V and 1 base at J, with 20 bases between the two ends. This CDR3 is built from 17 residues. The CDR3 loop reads CASTRQAIRASYNEQFF. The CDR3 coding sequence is TGTGCCAGCACGAGACAGGCCATCCGAGCATCCTACAATGAGCAGTTCTTC.